Given below is one T cell receptor beta chain in context. Its target antigen remains unknown. Qualities for individual bases were not recorded, and no much larger clone is one base off. The germline V gene encodes CDR1 MNHEY and CDR2 SMNVEV (reference sequence). There are 15 amino acids in the CDR3, from cysteine to phenylalanine inclusive. This entry keeps only the CDR3 DNA: 45 bases, framed from base 1. Trimmed from V: 5 bases; trimmed from J: 2 bases; junction bases lacking a gene match: 4. This entry is derived from a study of cytotoxic CD8 clonotypes in ibrutinib-treated CLL (dated by TCRdb to the early 2020s). A note on the overall study: In this cohort, some 14 patients were treatment-naive and more than 9 were relapsed/refractory, while around 18 had unmutated IGHV. Partial responses were observed in approximately 24 patients and complete responses in 2; after a median follow-up of around 68 months, remission was maintained in roughly 14 patients and progression was observed in some 12. Samples at response were collected after a median of about 11 months of treatment, with a range of roughly 6 to 36 months. Samples averaged roughly 260,000 productive templates and tens of thousands of productive rearrangements. Of the 90 or so participants in the trial, 20 to 30 had longitudinal samples available. Cryopreserved peripheral blood mononuclear cells were collected at three points: before therapy, at response, and at either sustained remission or disease progression. Every sample from remission and from progressive disease was obtained while the patients were still on ibrutinib.

Each clonotype received, on average, 10x coverage in deep resolution sequencing performed on a MiSeq, where the target depth lay between 1 in 1 million and 1 in 200,000 T cells. TCR beta libraries were generated with the immunoSEQ hsTCRB Kit. Concerning the study's data processing: The data were analyzed with ImmunoSEQ Analyzer and ImmunoSEQ Data Assistant, and V, D and J gene assignments followed IMGT definitions. Clonality, which ranges from 0 to 1, was calculated by subtracting the normalized Shannon entropy of productive rearrangement frequencies from one. Public clonotype analysis was restricted to overrepresented clonotypes comprising at least 0.05% of each patient's repertoire. Roughly 13 age-matched healthy donor repertoires from immuneACCESS served as clonality controls. In TCRdb, the immuneACCESS table is reduced to in-frame sequences with V and J assigned. These tables do not hold every clone; where another copy was compared, an unresolved V gene accounts for under half, and the others remain unexplained. That table gives V, J and clone size, and the DNA gave D and trimming. The sample data list a few hundred thousand clones, and 67% of these were observed just once. The ten largest account for 6% to 6.5% of the sample.

Around 2 micrograms of genomic DNA were extracted from cryopreserved PBMCs for TCR beta library preparation. Longitudinal blood samples from CLL patients receiving ibrutinib monotherapy were subjected to high-throughput TCR beta sequencing. The patients took part in an open-label, single-center phase 2 trial of ibrutinib monotherapy. General study outcomes and caveats: Sampling times were not matched between sustained-remission and progressing patients, and lymph node repertoires were not studied. An increase in clonality was observed at ibrutinib response, with clonality remaining stable during sustained remission and falling back toward baseline at progression. Public clonotypes were rare and either shrank or stayed stable during treatment, and the rise in clonality at ibrutinib response reflected expansion of private clonotypes. Baseline clonality was found to be higher than that of age-matched healthy donors and was strongly correlated with circulating CD8+ T-cell counts.

Here the chain combines TRBV27 and TRBJ2-3; 10 middle bases align to TRBD2. The TCR was taken from a human donor with chronic lymphocytic leukemia. The sample consisted of PBMCs, taken after 36 months of ibrutinib treatment. CDR3 sequence: CASSNGLAVTDTQYF. The sequenced DNA: TGTGCCAGCAGTAACGGACTAGCGGTCACAGATACGCAGTATTTT.